These 9 T cell receptor beta chains came from one sample sequenced in a study of technical replicates of blood from a handful of donors. Some clones are missing from TCRdb's copy, which holds only in-frame ones; the method was immunoSEQ multiplex PCR. The table includes 87,000 or so clones, more than 85% detected once. Input material: T cells isolated from PBMCs. All receptors derive from a human donor in good health.

The chain recombines TRBV7-2 with TRBJ2-1; 8 nucleotides line up with TRBD2. The CDR3 is 15 amino acids. With 1 base clipped from V and 10 bases from J, the junction kept 9 bases outside the gene matches. The germline V gene has CDR1 SGHTA and CDR2 FQGNSA. CDR3 coding DNA: TGTGCCAGCAGCTTAGACGGGAGGGCAGTACACGAGCAGTTCTTC. This translates into CASSLDGRAVHEQFF.

V is TRBV7-2 and J is TRBJ1-3; the match to TRBD1 covers 8 bases. CDR1 SGHTA and CDR2 FQGNSA come from the germline V gene. The CDR3 runs to 17 residues. V lost 6 bases to trimming and J lost 0 bases; unmatched junction nucleotides: 10. CDR3 DNA: TGTGCCAGCAGACTAGGGGGGACAGGCTACTCTGGAAACACCATATATTTT. Encoded protein: CASRLGGTGYSGNTIYF.

The J gene is TRBJ2-7, the V gene TRBV7-9; tentatively, D is TRBD2 (6 bases). Germline V CDR1 and CDR2: SEHNR, FQNEAQ (reference sequence). Trimming took off 1 base at V and 3 bases at J, with 10 bases between the two ends. CDR3 size: 14 residues. In nucleotides, the CDR3 is TGTGCCAGCAGCTTAGGCGGGACCGTCTACGAGCAGTACTTC. Translation gives CASSLGGTVYEQYF.

The chain combines TRBV29-1 with TRBJ1-1; D not resolved. The ends were cut back, 5 bases at V and 4 bases at J, with 5 bases in the middle. CDR1 and CDR2 (germline): SQVTM, ANQGSEA. The CDR3 is 10 residues long. In DNA, the CDR3 is TGCAGCGTTTTTCTCACTGAAGCTTTCTTT. Translated: CSVFLTEAFF.

V and J are TRBV11-3 and TRBJ2-7; 9 nucleotides match TRBD1. Per germline, CDR1 SGHNT and CDR2 YENEEA. This CDR3 is 17 amino acids long. Trimming took 0 bases from V and 6 from J; bases not matched to a gene: 12. CDR3 bases: TGTGCCAGCAGCTTAGATGGTTGGGGACAGGGTCTGCCCGAGCAGTACTTC. It translates to CASSLDGWGQGLPEQYF.

This chain connects TRBV6-5 to TRBJ2-1; TRBD2 aligns across 9 bases. V shed 7 bases, J shed 6 bases, and the junction held 7 bases outside the gene matches. The CDR3 sequence is 14 residues long. Germline V CDR1 and CDR2: MNHEY, SVGAGI. In nucleotides, the CDR3 is TGTGCCAGCAAGAAGCGGGAGGTTTTCAATGAGCAGTTCTTC. This gives the protein CASKKREVFNEQFF.

The chain combines TRBV28 with TRBJ2-5; 8 bases align to TRBD2. This CDR3 has 13 residues. The V and J ends lost 6 bases and 2 bases, in that order; junction bases with no gene match: 2. CDR1 and CDR2 (germline): MDHEN, SYDVKM. This CDR3 is CASSVAGQETQYF. Here the CDR3 DNA reads TGTGCCAGCAGCGTAGCGGGACAAGAGACCCAGTACTTC.

The V call is TRBV27, the J call TRBJ2-7; TRBD2 agrees at 8 bases. The CDR3 totals 14 residues. Trimming removed 3 bases from V and 4 bases from J; junction bases left unmatched: 5. The germline CDR1 and CDR2 sequences are MNHEY and SMNVEV (reference sequence). CDR3: CASSFSGGPYEQYF. In nucleotides, the CDR3 is TGTGCCAGCAGTTTCTCGGGAGGGCCTTACGAGCAGTACTTC.

V and J are TRBV28 and TRBJ1-5; D is perhaps TRBD1 (5 bases). V was pared by 5 bases and J by 0 bases, with 14 bases between. The CDR3 has 16 amino acids. Looked up from germline, CDR1 is MDHEN and CDR2 is SYDVKM. The CDR3 DNA is TGTGCCAGCAGTACCACAGGAGCGTATAGCAATCAGCCCCAGCATTTT. Its protein product is CASSTTGAYSNQPQHF.